The T cell receptor beta chain described here comes from a study of vaccination effects on CD4 cells after COVID-19 (dated by TCRdb to 2022 to 2024). Concerning the study at large: Across the study, the median time from the second dose to post-vaccine sampling was 72 days (range 14 to 241). The full study included over 8 COVID-19 convalescent patients and several SARS-CoV-2-naive healthy vaccine recipients. Cultures from other donors in the study were sequenced with the Oncomine TCR Beta short-read assay on an Illumina iSeq 100. SARS-CoV-2 spike-specific CD4+ TCR repertoires from before and after mRNA vaccination were compared in COVID-19 convalescent patients and in infection-naive vaccine recipients. General findings and caveats noted by the study authors: Clones induced by infection and clones induced by vaccination both contracted markedly at late timepoints after vaccination, which fits with T cell responses waning over time. In healthy vaccine recipients, vaccine-induced clones were almost all SARS-CoV-2 mono-reactive, with only 1 of 255 cross-reactive with common cold coronaviruses. The study was limited by a small number of convalescent patients, and early post-infection timepoints were lacking.

Spanning cysteine to phenylalanine, the CDR3 consists of 13 amino acids. Only the CDR3 DNA is retained, 39 bases long and in frame from the first base. The germline V gene yields SGHDN for CDR1 and FVKESK for CDR2. The V and J ends are trimmed by 1 base and 3 bases, leaving 7 bases between them. The method behind the library was the immunoSEQ multiplex PCR assay. DNA from the cultured, isolated CD4+ T cells was subjected to TCR beta CDR3 sequencing. Concerning the study's data processing: Non-productive TCR sequences were removed, reads were trimmed to the CDR3 region, and CDR3s of at least 7 amino acids were retained. Antigen-specific clonotypes were identified with the MANAFEST web app by comparing expansion in peptide wells against reference cultures. To count as positive, a clone had to show expansion at FDR<0.05 compared with the reference and with all other wells, an odds ratio above 5, and a frequency above 0.1% in two replicate wells. Cross-reactive clonotypes were defined as significantly expanded in SARS-CoV-2 spike wells and in at least one common cold coronavirus spike condition. CDR3 similarity was assessed by Levenshtein distance with the stringdist R package, and unrooted trees were built with ape in R 3.6.1. TCRdb obtained this table from immuneACCESS and retained in-frame rearrangements with V and J assigned. These tables miss some clones; where compared with another copy, unresolved V genes account for less than half of the shortfall, and the remainder is unexplained. V and J calls and clone size follow that table, whereas D and trimming were derived from the DNA. The sample table holds some 30,000 clones, of which 74% were seen once. The ten most abundant clones make up 13% to 15% of the sample.

The ViraFEST assay stimulated PBMC with viral peptide pools and then used TCR sequencing to identify antigen-specific CD4+ T cell clonotypes by expansion. After less than 13 days of culture, CD4+ T cells were isolated with the EasySep CD4+ T cell isolation kit. Participants received two doses of either the BNT162b2 or the mRNA-1273 mRNA SARS-CoV-2 vaccine. The absence of prior SARS-CoV-2 infection in healthy vaccine recipients was confirmed by negative nucleocapsid antibodies before and after vaccination. Roughly 2.1 million PBMC per well were cultured in IMDM with roughly 5% human AB serum, 7.5 to 10 IU/ml IL-2 and gentamicin, plus 10 ug/ml peptides. On days 3 and 7, half of the culture medium was replaced with fresh IL-2-containing medium. Unless otherwise noted, each peptide stimulation condition was cultured in triplicate wells. Using Ficoll-Paque Plus gradient centrifugation, PBMC were separated from whole blood and then either used fresh or cryopreserved at -140C. Overlapping peptide pools spanned the spike proteins of SARS-CoV-2 and the common cold coronaviruses HCoV-NL63, HCoV-OC43 and HCoV-229E. Genomic DNA was extracted from cultured CD4+ T cells with the QIAamp micro DNA kit.

A word on this clone: Its antigen is not yet known. There are no base qualities to consult, and no much larger clone falls within one base.

The chain uses TRBV14 and TRBJ2-7; the D gene identity is not certain. The sequence was collected from a human donor who received a COVID-19 vaccine. The sample consisted of CD4+ T cells from PBMCs cultured with HCoV-229E spike peptides, taken after COVID-19 vaccination. The sample's cell subset or site label, decoded: HCoV-229E spike overlapping peptide pool stimulation. The CDR3: CASSQVNSYEQYF. In nucleotide form, the sequence is TGTGCCAGCAGCCAAGTGAATAGCTACGAGCAGTACTTC.